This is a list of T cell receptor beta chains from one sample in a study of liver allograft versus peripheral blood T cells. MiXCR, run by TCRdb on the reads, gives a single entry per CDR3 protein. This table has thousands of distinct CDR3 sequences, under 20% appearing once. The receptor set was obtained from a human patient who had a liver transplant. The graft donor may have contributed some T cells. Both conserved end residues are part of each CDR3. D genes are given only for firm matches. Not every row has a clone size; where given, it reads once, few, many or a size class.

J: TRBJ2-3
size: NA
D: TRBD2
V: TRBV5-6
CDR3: CASSAGLAATDTQYF
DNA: TGTGCCAGCAGCGCCGGACTAGCGGCCACAGATACGCAGTATTTT

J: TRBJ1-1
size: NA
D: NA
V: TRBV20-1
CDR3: CSARELEAFF
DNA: TGCAGTGCTAGAGAATTGGAAGCTTTCTTT

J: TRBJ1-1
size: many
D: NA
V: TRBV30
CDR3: CAWSDREELRNTEAFF
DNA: TGTGCCTGGAGTGACAGGGAAGAGTTGAGGAACACTGAAGCTTTCTTT

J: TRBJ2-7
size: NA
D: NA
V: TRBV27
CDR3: CASSFRAGLYEQYF
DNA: TGTGCCAGCAGTTTTCGGGCAGGCCTCTACGAGCAGTACTTC

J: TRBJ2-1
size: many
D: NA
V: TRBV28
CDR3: CASSLLTDNYNEQFF
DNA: TGTGCCAGCAGTCTCCTTACCGACAACTACAATGAGCAGTTCTTC

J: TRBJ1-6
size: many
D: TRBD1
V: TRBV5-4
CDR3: CASSPNRGSETNSPLHF
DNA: TGTGCCAGCAGCCCCAACAGGGGGTCGGAGACAAATTCACCCCTCCACTTT

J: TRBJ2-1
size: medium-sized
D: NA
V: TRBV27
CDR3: CASSLSVGEHYNEQFF
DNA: TGTGCCAGCAGTTTATCGGTTGGGGAACACTACAATGAGCAGTTCTTC

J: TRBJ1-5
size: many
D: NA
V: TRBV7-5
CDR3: CISVPEASTGTKSNQPQHF
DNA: NA

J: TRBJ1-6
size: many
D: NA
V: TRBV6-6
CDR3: CASSYSEDSTSPLHF
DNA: TGTGCCAGCAGTTACTCGGAGGACTCGACCTCACCCCTCCACTTT

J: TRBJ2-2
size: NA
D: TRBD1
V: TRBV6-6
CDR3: CATRTGDPGELFF
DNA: TGTGCCACTCGGACAGGGGACCCCGGGGAGCTGTTTTTT

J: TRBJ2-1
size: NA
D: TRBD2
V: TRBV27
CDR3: CASSPVAGVQFF
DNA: TGTGCCAGCAGTCCGGTAGCGGGAGTGCAGTTCTTC

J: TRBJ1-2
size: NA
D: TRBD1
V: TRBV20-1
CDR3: CSASAGGDRDYGYTF
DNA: TGCAGTGCTAGTGCAGGGGGGGATAGGGACTATGGCTACACCTTC

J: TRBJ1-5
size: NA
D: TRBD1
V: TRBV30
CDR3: CAWNRRGDQPQHF
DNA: TGTGCCTGGAACCGCAGGGGGGATCAGCCCCAGCATTTT

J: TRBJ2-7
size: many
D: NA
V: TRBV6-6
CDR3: CASSYDSPYEQYF
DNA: TGTGCCAGCAGTTATGACAGCCCATACGAGCAGTACTTC

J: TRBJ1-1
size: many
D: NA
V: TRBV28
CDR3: CASSYRGVNTEAFF
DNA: TGTGCCAGCAGTTACCGGGGGGTGAACACTGAAGCTTTCTTT

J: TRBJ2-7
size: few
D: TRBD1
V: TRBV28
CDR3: CASSWGQGSYEQYF
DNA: TGTGCCAGCAGTTGGGGACAGGGGTCCTACGAGCAGTACTTC

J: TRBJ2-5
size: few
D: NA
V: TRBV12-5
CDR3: CASGTGTYNQETQYF
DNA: TGTGCTAGTGGAACCGGGACGTACAACCAAGAGACCCAGTACTTC

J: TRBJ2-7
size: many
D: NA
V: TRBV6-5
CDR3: CASSPAGIYEQYF
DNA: TGTGCCAGCAGCCCCGCCGGGATCTACGAGCAGTACTTC

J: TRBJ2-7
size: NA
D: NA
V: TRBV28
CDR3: CASSSRLTYEQYF
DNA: TGTGCCAGCAGTTCCCGGCTCACCTACGAGCAGTACTTC

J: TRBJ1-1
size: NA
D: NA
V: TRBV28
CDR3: CASSLLEYGEAFF
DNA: TGTGCCAGCAGTTTATTGGAATACGGGGAAGCTTTCTTT